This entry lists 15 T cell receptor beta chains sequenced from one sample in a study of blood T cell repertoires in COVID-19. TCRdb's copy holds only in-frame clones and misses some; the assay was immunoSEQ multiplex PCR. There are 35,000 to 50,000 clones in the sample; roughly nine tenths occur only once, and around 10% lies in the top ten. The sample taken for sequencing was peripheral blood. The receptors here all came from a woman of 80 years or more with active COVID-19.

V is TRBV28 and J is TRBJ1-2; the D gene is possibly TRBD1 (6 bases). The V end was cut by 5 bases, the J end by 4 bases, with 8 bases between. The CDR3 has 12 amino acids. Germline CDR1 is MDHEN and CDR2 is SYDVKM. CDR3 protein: CASSTGFYGYTF. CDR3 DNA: TGTGCCAGCAGTACAGGGTTCTATGGCTACACCTTC.

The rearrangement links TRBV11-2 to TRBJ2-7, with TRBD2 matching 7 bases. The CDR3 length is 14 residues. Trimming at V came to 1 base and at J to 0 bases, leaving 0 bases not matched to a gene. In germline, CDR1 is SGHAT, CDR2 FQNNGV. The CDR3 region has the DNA TGTGCCAGCAGCTTAGCGGGGGGCTCCTACGAGCAGTACTTC. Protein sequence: CASSLAGGSYEQYF.

Here the CDR3 reads CASSFSGRQGLYGYTF. CDR3 nucleotide sequence: TGTGCCAGCAGCTTTAGCGGACGACAGGGACTCTATGGCTACACCTTC. The genes are TRBV7-8 and TRBJ1-2, with TRBD1 matching over 7 bases. V was clipped by 3 bases and J by 4 bases; unmatched bases: 11. This CDR3 spans 16 amino acids. Germline lookup yields CDR1 SGHVS and CDR2 FQNEAQ. Full variable domain (remainder filled in from reference TRBV7-8 and TRBJ1-2): GAGVSQSPRYKVAKRGQDVALRCDPISGHVSLFWYQQALGQGPEFLTYFQNEAQLDKSGLPSDRFFAERPEGSVSTLKIQRTQQEDSAVYLCASSFSGRQGLYGYTFGSGTRLTVV.

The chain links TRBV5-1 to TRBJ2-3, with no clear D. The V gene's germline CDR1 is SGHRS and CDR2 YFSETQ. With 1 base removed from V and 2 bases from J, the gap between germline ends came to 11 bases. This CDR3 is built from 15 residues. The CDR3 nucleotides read TGCGCCAGCAGCTTGTCCCCCTACGCCACAGATACGCAGTATTTT. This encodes CASSLSPYATDTQYF. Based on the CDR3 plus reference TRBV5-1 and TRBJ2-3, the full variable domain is KAGVTQTPRYLIKTRGQQVTLSCSPISGHRSVSWYQQTPGQGLQFLFEYFSETQRNKGNFPGRFSGRQFSNSRSEMNVSTLELGDSALYLCASSLSPYATDTQYFGPGTRLTVL.

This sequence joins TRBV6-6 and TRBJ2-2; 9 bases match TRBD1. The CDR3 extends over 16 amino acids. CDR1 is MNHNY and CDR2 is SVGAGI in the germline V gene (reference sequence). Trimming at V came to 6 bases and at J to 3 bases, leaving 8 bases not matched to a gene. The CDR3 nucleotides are TGTGCCAGCAGCCGATCACAGGGGGCGGACACCGGGGAGCTGTTTTTT. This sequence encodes CASSRSQGADTGELFF.

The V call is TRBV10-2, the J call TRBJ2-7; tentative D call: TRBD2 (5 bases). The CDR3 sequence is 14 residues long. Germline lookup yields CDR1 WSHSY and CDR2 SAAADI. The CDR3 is CAVRASGKSYEQYF. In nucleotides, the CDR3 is TGCGCTGTTAGGGCGAGCGGAAAATCCTACGAGCAGTACTTC.

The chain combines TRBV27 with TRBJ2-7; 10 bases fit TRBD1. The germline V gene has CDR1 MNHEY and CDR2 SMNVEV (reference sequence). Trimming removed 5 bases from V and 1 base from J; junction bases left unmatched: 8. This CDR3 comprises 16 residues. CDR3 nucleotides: TGTGCCAGCAGTCCGCTATCGGGACAGGGGTCCTACGAGCAGTACTTC. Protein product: CASSPLSGQGSYEQYF.

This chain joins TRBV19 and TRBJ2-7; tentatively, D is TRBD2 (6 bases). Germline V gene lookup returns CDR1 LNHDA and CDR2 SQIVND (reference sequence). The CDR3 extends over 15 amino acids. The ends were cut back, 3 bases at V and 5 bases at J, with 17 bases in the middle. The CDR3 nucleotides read TGTGCCAGTAGTATCCTTTCGGGACTTAACAACGAGCAGTACTTC. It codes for CASSILSGLNNEQYF.

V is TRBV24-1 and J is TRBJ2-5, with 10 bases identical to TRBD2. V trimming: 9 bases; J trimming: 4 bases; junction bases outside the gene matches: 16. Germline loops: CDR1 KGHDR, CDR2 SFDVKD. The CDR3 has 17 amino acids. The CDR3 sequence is CATSRVGVAGGGETQYF. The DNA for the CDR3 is TGTGCCACCTCGAGGGTCGGGGTAGCGGGGGGCGGAGAGACCCAGTACTTC.

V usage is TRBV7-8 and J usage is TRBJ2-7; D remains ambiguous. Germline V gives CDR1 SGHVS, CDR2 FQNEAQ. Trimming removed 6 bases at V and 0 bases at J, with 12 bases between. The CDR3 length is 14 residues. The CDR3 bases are TGTGCCAGCAGAAACCGCCTCAGCTCCTACGAGCAGTACTTC. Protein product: CASRNRLSSYEQYF.

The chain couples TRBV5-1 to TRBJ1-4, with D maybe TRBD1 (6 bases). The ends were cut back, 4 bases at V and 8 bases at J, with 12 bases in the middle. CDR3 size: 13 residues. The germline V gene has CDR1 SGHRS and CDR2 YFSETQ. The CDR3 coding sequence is TGCGCCAGCAGCGAGGGGACATCCGAAAAACTGTTTTTT. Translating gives CASSEGTSEKLFF.

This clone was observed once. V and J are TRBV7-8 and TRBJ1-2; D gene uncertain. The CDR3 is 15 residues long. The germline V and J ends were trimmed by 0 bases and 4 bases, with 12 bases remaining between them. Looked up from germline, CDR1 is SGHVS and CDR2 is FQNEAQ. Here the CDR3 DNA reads TGTGCCAGCAGCTTAGCGTTAGGAGGGCGCTATGGCTACACCTTC. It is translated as CASSLALGGRYGYTF.

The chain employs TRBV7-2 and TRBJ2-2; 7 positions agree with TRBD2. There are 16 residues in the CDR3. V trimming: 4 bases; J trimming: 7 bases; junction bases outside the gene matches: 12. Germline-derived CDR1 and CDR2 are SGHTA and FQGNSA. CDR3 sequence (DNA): TGTGCCAGCAGCTCACAGACAGAACTAGCGATCGGGGAGCTGTTTTTT. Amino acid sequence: CASSSQTELAIGELFF.

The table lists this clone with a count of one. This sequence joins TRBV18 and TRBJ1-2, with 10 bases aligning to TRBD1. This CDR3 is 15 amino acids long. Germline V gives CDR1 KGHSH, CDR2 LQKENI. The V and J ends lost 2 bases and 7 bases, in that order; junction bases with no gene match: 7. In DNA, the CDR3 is TGTGCCAGCTCACCATCAGGGGACAGGGGAACTGGCTACACCTTC. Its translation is CASSPSGDRGTGYTF.

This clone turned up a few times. Here the CDR3 reads CASSETLGPGGSYNEQFF. DNA for the CDR3: TGTGCCAGCAGTGAGACGTTAGGCCCAGGGGGCTCCTACAATGAGCAGTTCTTC. The rearrangement uses TRBV6-1 and TRBJ2-1; TRBD1 agrees at 7 bases. The CDR3 runs 18 residues. J gave up 0 bases and V 3 bases, and 11 bases lay outside the gene matches. Germline CDR1 MNHNS, CDR2 SASEGT.